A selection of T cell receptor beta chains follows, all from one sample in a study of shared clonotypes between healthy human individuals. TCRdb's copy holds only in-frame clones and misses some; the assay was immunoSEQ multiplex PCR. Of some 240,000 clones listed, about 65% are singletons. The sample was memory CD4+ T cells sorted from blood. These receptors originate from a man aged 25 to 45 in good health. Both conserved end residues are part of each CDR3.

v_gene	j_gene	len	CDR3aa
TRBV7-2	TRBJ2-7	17	CASSFPSRSGGSYEQYF
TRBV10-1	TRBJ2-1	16	CASSESLAGAYNEQFF
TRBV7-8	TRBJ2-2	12	CASNRGLGELFF
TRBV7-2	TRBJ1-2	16	CASTPGGGGKAYGYTF
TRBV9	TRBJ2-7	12	CASSGTGYEQYF
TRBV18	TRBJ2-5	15	CASSPRTGLVETQYF
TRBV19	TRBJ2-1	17	CASSMVQGRGSYNEQFF
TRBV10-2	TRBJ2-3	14	CASSEGGWADTQYF
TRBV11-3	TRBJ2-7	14	CASSIRRGRHEQYF
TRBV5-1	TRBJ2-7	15	CASRDGTQNFHEQYF